The TCR beta chain described here comes from a study of vaccination and CD4 T cells after COVID-19. At the level of the study: Sampling post-COVID took place a median around 100 days after diagnosis (range 35 to 161).

Researchers used the Oncomine TCR Beta short-read assay to sequence DNA from cultured CD4+ T cells. Genomic DNA was taken out of cultured CD4+ T cells by extraction. TCRdb recomputed calls from the PCR reads with MiXCR, one row per CDR3 protein. Of about 18,000 distinct CDR3 sequences in the sample, less than 65% were seen once. The CDR3 runs to 15 residues. Germline-derived CDR1 and CDR2 are MNHNS and SASEGT. V lost 7 bases, J lost 0 bases, and 10 bases lay in between. As for treatment: roughly 11-day PBMC culture with coronavirus spike peptide pools or control peptides (ViraFEST assay). By negative selection, CD4+ T cells were isolated once culture had run for nine to eleven days. Broader study findings: The authors identified 304 of 307 vaccine-specific clones in convalescent patients as spike mono-reactive.

Points on this clonotype: The antigen remains undetermined.

The chain is built from TRBV6-1 and TRBJ1-6; tentative D call: TRBD1 (5 bases). Sequenced: CD4+ T cells from blood, cultured in vitro. The sequence was obtained from a human donor who had recovered from COVID-19. The CDR3 sequence is CASTGDSSYNSPLHF. CDR3 sequence (DNA): TGTGCCAGCACCGGAGACAGCTCCTATAATTCACCCCTCCACTTT.